This T cell receptor beta chain appears in the sequencing data of a study of shared clonotypes between healthy human individuals. This table comes from immunoSEQ multiplex PCR, and its TCRdb copy is limited to in-frame clones, with some not included. The data show a few million clones, with roughly 90% seen just once and roughly 0.34% held by the top ten. The length of the CDR3 is 14 residues. The V gene's germline CDR1 is MDHEN and CDR2 SYDVKM. V lost 6 bases to trimming and J lost 3 bases, with 12 bases between them. V is TRBV28 and J is TRBJ1-3; weak D call: TRBD1 (5 bases). The sequence derives from a man in his late teens or twenties in good health. Some clones in this sample may be carry-over from other donors' samples. Sequenced sample: naive CD4+ T cells from PBMCs. Described subset: CD45RA+ positively selected. CDR3 in DNA: TGTGCCAGCAGATCCGGGACGGTTGGAAACACCATATATTTT. It encodes CASRSGTVGNTIYF.